This T cell receptor (beta chain) was documented in a study of naive and memory T cell subsets. Study-level findings and limits: A clonotype means one alpha or beta sequence, not an alpha/beta pair. Naive and memory subsets had different power law exponents for TCR abundance. There was no ground truth to check naive and memory subset results.

About this clonotype itself: Its antigen is unidentified.

The germline CDR1 and CDR2 sequences are SGHVS and FQNEAQ. V dropped 4 bases and J dropped 0 bases, with 13 bases sitting between them. The CDR3 is 16 amino acids. The beta constant-region primer was an equimolar mix of two oligonucleotides covering TRBC1 and TRBC2. Nested alpha and beta constant-region primers with the SP2 primer drove four PCR rounds on ligated cDNA. In TCRdb, the UMI-ligation and nested PCR reads were re-called with MiXCR into one record per CDR3 protein. Of approximately 80,000 distinct CDR3 sequences listed, 8% to 9.5% are singletons. Material for sequencing was naive CD8+ T cells from blood. The TCR sequence derives from a human donor in good health. The chain has TRBV7-8 and TRBJ1-5; D is unresolved. This CDR3 reads CASSSDGLYSNQPQHF. The CDR3 nucleotides read TGTGCCAGCAGCTCTGACGGCCTGTATAGCAATCAGCCCCAGCATTTT.